This T cell receptor beta chain was profiled in a study of blood T cell repertoires in COVID-19. Study summary: Acute and convalescent COVID-19 specimens originated in the United States, Italy and Spain. Sample material is recorded as cDNA or gDNA derived from T cells, B-cell-depleted T cells, or PBMCs.

This clone was picked up one time. As processed by the authors: Using reference gene primer amplification, nucleated cell counts were estimated. TCRdb keeps only in-frame clones here, not all; method: immunoSEQ multiplex PCR. Clone size and V and J calls were adopted from that table, with D and trimming inferred from the DNA. The table includes 45,000 to 70,000 clones, roughly nine tenths detected once. Germline V lookup: CDR1 MNHNS, CDR2 SASEGT. Trimming took off 2 bases at V and 6 bases at J, with 17 bases between the two ends. The CDR3 loop spans 16 amino acids. Specimen: peripheral blood. The TCR originated in a woman aged 55-69 years with active or convalescent COVID-19. V is TRBV6-1 and J is TRBJ1-5; tentative D call: TRBD1 (6 bases). CDR3 sequence (DNA): TGTGCCAGCAGTGAATGGTCAAATAACAGGGTTCAGCCCCAGCATTTT. Amino acids: CASSEWSNNRVQPQHF.